The 18 T cell receptor beta chains reported below all come from one sample, sequenced in a study of CD8+ T cells in alopecia areata. Extraction of RNA preceded its reverse transcription into cDNA, which served as the sequencing template. TCRdb keeps only in-frame clones here, not all; method: immunoSEQ multiplex PCR. The sample includes some 110,000 clones, roughly two thirds of them seen just once. Sequencing used CD4+ T cells sorted from blood. The receptors were gathered from a human donor in good health.

This rearrangement joins TRBV27 to TRBJ2-7; 10 bases align to TRBD2. The CDR3 consists of 13 residues. J was trimmed by 4 bases and V by 6 bases; bases with no gene match: 3. The germline CDR1 and CDR2 sequences are MNHEY and SMNVEV (reference sequence). CDR3 coding DNA: TGTGCCAGCAGAGCGGGGGGGCGTTACGAGCAGTACTTC. Its protein is CASRAGGRYEQYF.

This clone has only a few counts. The rearrangement uses TRBV29-1 and TRBJ2-2; no firm D call. CDR1 and CDR2 from the germline V gene are SQVTM and ANQGSEA. V shed 6 bases and J shed 5 bases, with 13 bases lying between them. This CDR3 spans 13 amino acids. CDR3 in amino acids: CSVAHLLTGELFF. The CDR3 DNA sequence: TGCAGCGTCGCCCACCTTTTGACCGGGGAGCTGTTTTTT.

The V and J genes are TRBV11-2 and TRBJ1-6; D is possibly TRBD1 (5 bases). Germline CDR1 reads SGHAT; CDR2 reads FQNNGV. The CDR3 sequence is 14 residues long. V was shortened by 1 base and J by 7 bases, with 8 bases between the two germline ends. The CDR3 spells CASSLGGTNSPLHF. In nucleotides, the CDR3 is TGTGCCAGCAGCTTAGGGGGGACGAATTCACCCCTCCACTTT.

V usage is TRBV15 and J usage is TRBJ1-4, with 7 bases matching TRBD1. Germline V gene data show CDR1 as LNHNV and CDR2 as YYDKDF (reference sequence). J gave up 5 bases and V 5 bases, and 8 bases lay outside the gene matches. This CDR3 spans 15 amino acids. This CDR3 reads CATSPGTGENEKLFF. DNA for the CDR3: TGTGCCACCAGCCCAGGTACAGGGGAGAATGAAAAACTGTTTTTT.

The J gene is TRBJ2-5, the V gene TRBV5-1; 11 bases fit TRBD2. The trim removed 4 bases at V and 4 bases at J, leaving 12 bases unmatched. CDR1 and CDR2 (germline): SGHRS, YFSETQ. The CDR3 is made up of 17 amino acids. The CDR3 spells CASSVTSGGSSGETQYF. CDR3 coding DNA: TGCGCCAGCAGCGTCACTAGCGGGGGCTCCTCAGGAGAGACCCAGTACTTC.

The chain uses TRBV4-1 and TRBJ1-5, with D uncertain. CDR3 length: 14 amino acids. Trimming removed 1 base from V and 2 bases from J, with 6 bases in between. Germline loops: CDR1 MGHRA, CDR2 YSYEKL. The CDR3: CASSQAKGNQPQHF. The DNA for the CDR3 is TGCGCCAGCAGCCAAGCCAAGGGCAATCAGCCCCAGCATTTT.

This chain joins TRBV30 and TRBJ2-2; tentative D call: TRBD2 (5 bases). The germline gives CDR1 GTSNPN, CDR2 SVGIG (reference sequence). V lost 3 bases and J 4 bases, leaving 15 bases between the germline ends. The CDR3 covers 15 residues. CDR3: CAWSATRVGTGELFF. Written as DNA, the CDR3 is TGTGCCTGGAGCGCCACGAGGGTCGGCACCGGGGAGCTGTTTTTT.

CDR3 residues: CASSQEGDGSSYEQYF. CDR3 coding DNA: TGCGCCAGCAGCCAAGAAGGGGACGGGAGCTCCTACGAGCAGTACTTC. The chain recombines TRBV4-1 with TRBJ2-7; possibly TRBD2 for D (6 bases). The germline V gene has CDR1 MGHRA and CDR2 YSYEKL. The V end was cut by 0 bases, the J end by 0 bases, with 12 bases between. The length of the CDR3 is 16 residues.

This clone was detected only a few times. The V call is TRBV10-3, the J call TRBJ2-7, with D perhaps matching TRBD1 (6 bases). In germline, CDR1 is ENHRY, CDR2 SYGVKD. Trimming removed 3 bases at V and 2 bases at J, with 11 bases between. CDR3 length: 14 amino acids. DNA of the CDR3: TGTGCCATCAGTGATCTTGGGGGCCCCTACGAGCAGTACTTC. Protein sequence: CAISDLGGPYEQYF.

This clone was detected only a few times. The chain joins TRBV29-1 to TRBJ1-1; D unclear. The CDR3 has 12 amino acids. Trimming cost V 7 bases and J 0 bases, with 9 bases left between them. Germline-derived CDR1 and CDR2 are SQVTM and ANQGSEA. As DNA, the CDR3 is TGCAGCGCCCGGTGGGTGAACACTGAAGCTTTCTTT. Amino acid sequence: CSARWVNTEAFF.

The chain links TRBV29-1 to TRBJ1-3; D unresolved. The CDR3 consists of 13 residues. Germline CDR1 is SQVTM and CDR2 is ANQGSEA. V gave up 4 bases and J gave up 0 bases, with 7 bases separating them. CDR3 in amino acids: CSVAEISGNTIYF. The CDR3 region has the DNA TGCAGCGTTGCCGAAATCTCTGGAAACACCATATATTTT.

The chain links TRBV9 to TRBJ2-1; D is ambiguous. Germline V gene data show CDR1 as SGDLS and CDR2 as YYNGEE. Deletions cut 0 bases from V and 7 bases from J, with 8 bases between. The CDR3 is 13 amino acids. The CDR3 sequence: CASSVVGENEQFF. CDR3 DNA sequence: TGTGCCAGCAGCGTAGTTGGGGAAAATGAGCAGTTCTTC.

The V call is TRBV4-1, the J call TRBJ1-6, with 7 bases aligning to TRBD1. J gave up 6 bases and V 4 bases, and 9 bases lay outside the gene matches. Germline CDR1 reads MGHRA; CDR2 reads YSYEKL. The CDR3 consists of 16 residues. CDR3 sequence reads: CASSLPRGDTNSPLHF. The CDR3 coding sequence is TGCGCCAGCAGCCTCCCCAGGGGGGATACTAATTCACCCCTCCACTTT.

V usage is TRBV2 and J usage is TRBJ1-1, with 7 bases that match TRBD1. Per germline, CDR1 SNHLY and CDR2 FYNNEI. The CDR3 has 14 residues. Trimming cost V 6 bases and J 4 bases; bases outside gene matches: 8. The CDR3 here is CASRDRVGSTEAFF. CDR3 nucleotides: TGTGCCAGCAGAGACAGGGTGGGGAGCACTGAAGCTTTCTTT.

The chain uses TRBV5-6 and TRBJ2-5; maybe TRBD1 (6 bases). The V gene lost 1 base and the J gene lost 7 bases, with 17 bases spanning the gap. Germline assignment: CDR1 SGHDT and CDR2 YYEEEE. CDR3 length equals 15 residues. This CDR3 reads CASSLYQGRSGTQYF. The DNA for the CDR3 is TGTGCCAGCAGCTTGTACCAGGGGCGTTCGGGGACCCAGTACTTC. The variable domain in full, completed from reference TRBV5-6 and TRBJ2-5, reads DAGVTQSPTHLIKTRGQQVTLRCSPKSGHDTVSWYQQALGQGPQFIFQYYEEEERQRGNFPDRFSGHQFPNYSSELNVNALLLGDSALYLCASSLYQGRSGTQYFGPGTRLLVL.

The chain is built from TRBV7-2 and TRBJ2-5, with D tentatively TRBD1 or TRBD2 (5 bases each). Trimming stripped 5 bases from V and 7 bases from J, with 20 bases between. This CDR3 has 15 amino acids. Germline V lookup: CDR1 SGHTA, CDR2 FQGNSA. The CDR3 reads CASSLGRGQGWTQYF. CDR3 DNA sequence: TGTGCCAGCAGCCTAGGACGGGGCCAAGGATGGACCCAGTACTTC. The full variable domain, completed using reference TRBV7-2 and TRBJ2-5, is GAGVSQSPSNKVTEKGKDVELRCDPISGHTALYWYRQSLGQGLEFLIYFQGNSAPDKSGLPSDRFSAERTGGSVSTLTIQRTQQEDSAVYLCASSLGRGQGWTQYFGPGTRLLVL.

The rearrangement links TRBV29-1 to TRBJ2-3; D is ambiguous. CDR3 size: 13 residues. Trimming removed 1 base at V and 0 bases at J, with 5 bases between. The germline V gene encodes CDR1 SQVTM and CDR2 ANQGSEA. The CDR3 reads CSVEVDSTDTQYF. The CDR3 coding sequence is TGCAGCGTTGAAGTGGACAGCACAGATACGCAGTATTTT.

J is TRBJ2-7 and V is TRBV15, with 11 nucleotides matching TRBD1. This CDR3 is 15 amino acids long. The junction had 10 bases not matched to a gene; V was cut back by 3 bases and J by 9 bases. From germline, CDR1 is LNHNV and CDR2 YYDKDF (reference sequence). CDR3: CATSRDGQGANRQYF. The DNA of the CDR3 is TGTGCCACCAGCAGGGACGGACAGGGGGCGAACAGGCAGTACTTC.